This T cell receptor beta chain was profiled in a study of cytomegalovirus exposure and HLA in healthy donors. Study conclusions and caveats: Looking again later, the authors saw that most CMV-associated TCR beta chains seemed HLA-restricted.

Germline CDR1 is LNHDA and CDR2 is SQIVND (reference sequence). The V end lost 3 bases, the J end lost 4 bases, and 11 bases lay between the germline ends. The CDR3 contains 14 residues. PCR primers comprised 60 Vbeta and 13 Jbeta primers. Measured with immunoSEQ multiplex PCR; TCRdb has only the in-frame clones, and not every one. The sample contains 100,000 to 150,000 clones, 72% of which appear only once. As for this clone: Its matching antigen is unknown.

The sequencing sample was made of PBMCs. The source is a man over 45 in good health and CMV-seropositive. The gene calls are TRBV19 and TRBJ2-3, with TRBD2 as a possible D gene (7 bases). The CDR3 loop is CASSMRGGPDTQYF. CDR3 coding DNA: TGTGCCAGTAGTATGAGGGGGGGGCCAGATACGCAGTATTTT.